A selection of T cell receptor beta chains follows, all from one sample in a study of blood T cell repertoires in COVID-19. Assay: immunoSEQ multiplex PCR; the TCRdb copy retains only in-frame clones and omits some. The data contain approximately 390,000 clones, about 83% of them seen just once; the ten biggest clones take up around 9.3%. Material for sequencing was PBMCs or T cells enriched from blood (not recorded which). The receptors originated from a woman aged 45-60 years who had recovered from COVID-19. Both conserved end residues are part of each CDR3. The D gene is left open where the match is weak. Clone sizes are given selectively: once, few, many, or a class where the clone is expanded.

CDR3 protein: CASSLFGREGGYTF
CDR3 DNA: TGTGCCAGCAGTTTATTTGGCAGGGAAGGCGGCTACACCTTC
V gene: TRBV27
J gene: TRBJ1-2
D gene: .
clone size: .

CDR3 protein: CASSLNDRDEAFF
CDR3 DNA: TGCGCCAGCAGCTTGAACGACAGGGATGAAGCTTTCTTT
V gene: TRBV5-1
J gene: TRBJ1-1
D gene: TRBD1
clone size: .

CDR3 protein: CAGRRAFGGETQYF
CDR3 DNA: TGTGCCGGCAGACGAGCGTTTGGGGGGGAGACCCAGTACTTC
V gene: TRBV6-5
J gene: TRBJ2-5
D gene: .
clone size: .

CDR3 protein: CAWTLDSYTEAFF
CDR3 DNA: TGTGCCTGGACCCTGGACAGCTACACTGAAGCTTTCTTT
V gene: TRBV30
J gene: TRBJ1-1
D gene: .
clone size: .

CDR3 protein: CASSLIVGAKKLFF
CDR3 DNA: TGTGCCAGCAGTTTGATCGTAGGAGCCAAAAAACTGTTTTTT
V gene: TRBV27
J gene: TRBJ1-4
D gene: .
clone size: few

CDR3 protein: CASSPGLAENTGELFF
CDR3 DNA: TGCGCCAGCAGCCCGGGACTAGCGGAGAACACCGGGGAGCTGTTTTTT
V gene: TRBV5-1
J gene: TRBJ2-2
D gene: TRBD2
clone size: .

CDR3 protein: CASSLMVRRTDNSPLHF
CDR3 DNA: TGTGCCAGCAGCTTAATGGTGAGGCGGACTGATAATTCACCCCTCCACTTT
V gene: TRBV7-9
J gene: TRBJ1-6
D gene: .
clone size: .

CDR3 protein: CAWSQTGNRQPQHF
CDR3 DNA: TGTGCCTGGAGCCAGACAGGGAATCGTCAGCCCCAGCATTTT
V gene: TRBV30
J gene: TRBJ1-5
D gene: TRBD1
clone size: once

CDR3 protein: CASSQGKGAGGNTIYF
CDR3 DNA: TGCGCCAGCAGCCAAGGAAAGGGGGCGGGTGGAAACACCATATATTTT
V gene: TRBV4-1
J gene: TRBJ1-3
D gene: TRBD1
clone size: .

CDR3 protein: CASSQDETGGPNTGELFF
CDR3 DNA: TGTGCCAGCAGCCAAGATGAGACGGGGGGGCCGAACACCGGGGAGCTGTTTTTT
V gene: TRBV4-2
J gene: TRBJ2-2
D gene: TRBD2
clone size: .

CDR3 protein: CASSSEYSYNEQFF
CDR3 DNA: TGTGCCAGCAGCTCAGAATACTCCTACAATGAGCAGTTCTTC
V gene: TRBV6-2/TRBV6-3
J gene: TRBJ2-1
D gene: .
clone size: .

CDR3 protein: CASSRTGTTYEQYF
CDR3 DNA: TGTGCCAGCTCAAGGACAGGGACTACCTACGAGCAGTACTTC
V gene: TRBV18
J gene: TRBJ2-7
D gene: .
clone size: .

CDR3 protein: CASRERGGRSYNEQFF
CDR3 DNA: TGTGCCAGCAGGGAGCGGGGGGGGAGGTCCTACAATGAGCAGTTCTTC
V gene: TRBV7-2
J gene: TRBJ2-1
D gene: TRBD2
clone size: .

CDR3 protein: CASSLGTDYNEQFF
CDR3 DNA: TGTGCCAGCAGCTTAGGCACAGACTACAATGAGCAGTTCTTC
V gene: TRBV11-3
J gene: TRBJ2-1
D gene: .
clone size: .

CDR3 protein: CAISGRQGQETQYF
CDR3 DNA: TGTGCCATCAGTGGGAGACAGGGGCAAGAGACCCAGTACTTC
V gene: TRBV10-3
J gene: TRBJ2-5
D gene: TRBD1
clone size: .

CDR3 protein: CASSQHPGQGNQPQHF
CDR3 DNA: TGCGCCAGCAGCCAACACCCGGGGCAGGGGAATCAGCCCCAGCATTTT
V gene: TRBV4-1
J gene: TRBJ1-5
D gene: .
clone size: .

CDR3 protein: CASSPDRGYGNYGYTF
CDR3 DNA: TGTGCCAGCAGCCCGGACAGGGGATACGGTAACTATGGCTACACCTTC
V gene: TRBV7-9
J gene: TRBJ1-2
D gene: TRBD1
clone size: .

CDR3 protein: CASSSRGGTEAFF
CDR3 DNA: TGTGCCAGCAGCAGCCGTGGTGGCACTGAAGCTTTCTTT
V gene: TRBV3-1/TRBV3-2
J gene: TRBJ1-1
D gene: .
clone size: .

CDR3 protein: CASSWPRRGYQPQHF
CDR3 DNA: TGTGCCAGCAGCTGGCCCCGGCGGGGCTATCAGCCCCAGCATTTT
V gene: TRBV5-8
J gene: TRBJ1-5
D gene: .
clone size: .

CDR3 protein: CSVGETGGMNTEAFF
CDR3 DNA: TGCAGCGTTGGGGAAACAGGCGGGATGAACACTGAAGCTTTCTTT
V gene: TRBV29-1
J gene: TRBJ1-1
D gene: .
clone size: .

CDR3 protein: CASSETTGGGGYTF
CDR3 DNA: TGTGCCAGCAGCGAAACGACAGGGGGCGGTGGCTACACCTTC
V gene: TRBV7-3
J gene: TRBJ1-2
D gene: TRBD1
clone size: .

CDR3 protein: CASSLSVSNSPLHF
CDR3 DNA: TGTGCCAGCAGTTTAAGTGTTAGTAATTCACCCCTCCACTTT
V gene: TRBV28
J gene: TRBJ1-6
D gene: .
clone size: once

CDR3 protein: CATTRGTEAFF
CDR3 DNA: TGTGCCACCACAAGAGGCACTGAAGCTTTCTTT
V gene: TRBV24-1
J gene: TRBJ1-1
D gene: .
clone size: .